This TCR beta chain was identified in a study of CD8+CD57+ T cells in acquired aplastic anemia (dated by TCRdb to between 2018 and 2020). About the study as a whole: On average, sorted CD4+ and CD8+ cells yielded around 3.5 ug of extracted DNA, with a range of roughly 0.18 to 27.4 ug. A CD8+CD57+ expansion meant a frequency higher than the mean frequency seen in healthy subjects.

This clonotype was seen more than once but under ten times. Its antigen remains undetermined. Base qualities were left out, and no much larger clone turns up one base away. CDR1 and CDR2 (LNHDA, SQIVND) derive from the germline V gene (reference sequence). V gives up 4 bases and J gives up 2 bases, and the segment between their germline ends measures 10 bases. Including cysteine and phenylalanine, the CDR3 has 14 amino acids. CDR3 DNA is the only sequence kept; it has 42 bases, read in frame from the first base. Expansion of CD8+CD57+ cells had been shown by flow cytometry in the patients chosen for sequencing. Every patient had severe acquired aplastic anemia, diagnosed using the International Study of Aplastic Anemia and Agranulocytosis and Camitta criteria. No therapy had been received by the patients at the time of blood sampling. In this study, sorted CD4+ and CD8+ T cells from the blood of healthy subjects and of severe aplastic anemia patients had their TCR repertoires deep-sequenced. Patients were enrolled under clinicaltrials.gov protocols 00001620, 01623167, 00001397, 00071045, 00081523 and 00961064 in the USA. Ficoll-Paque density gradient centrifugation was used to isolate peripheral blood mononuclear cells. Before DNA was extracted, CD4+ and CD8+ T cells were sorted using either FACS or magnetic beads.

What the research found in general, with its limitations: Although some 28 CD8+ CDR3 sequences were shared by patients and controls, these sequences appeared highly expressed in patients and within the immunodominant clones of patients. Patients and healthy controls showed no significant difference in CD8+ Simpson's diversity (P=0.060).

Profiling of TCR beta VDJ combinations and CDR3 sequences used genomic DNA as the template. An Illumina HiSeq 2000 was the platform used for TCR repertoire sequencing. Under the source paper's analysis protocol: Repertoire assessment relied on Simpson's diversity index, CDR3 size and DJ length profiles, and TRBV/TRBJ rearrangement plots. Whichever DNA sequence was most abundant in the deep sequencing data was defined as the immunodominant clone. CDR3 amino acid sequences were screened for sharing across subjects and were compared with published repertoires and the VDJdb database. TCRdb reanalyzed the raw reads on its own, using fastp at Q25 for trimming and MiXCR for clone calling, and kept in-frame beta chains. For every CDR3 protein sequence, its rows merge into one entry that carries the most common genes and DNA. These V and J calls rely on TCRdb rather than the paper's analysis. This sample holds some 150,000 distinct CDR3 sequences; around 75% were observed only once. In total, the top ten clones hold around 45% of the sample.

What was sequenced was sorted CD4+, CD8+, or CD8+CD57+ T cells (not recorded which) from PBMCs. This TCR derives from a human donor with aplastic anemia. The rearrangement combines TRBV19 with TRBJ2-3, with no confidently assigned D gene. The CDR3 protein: CASSNHSYTDTQYF. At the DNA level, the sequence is TGTGCCAGTAGTAACCACAGTTACACAGATACGCAGTATTTT.